This entry lists 5 T cell receptor beta chains sequenced from one sample in a study of blood T cell repertoires in COVID-19 (dated by TCRdb to 2019 to 2021). The method was the immunoSEQ multiplex PCR assay. The source is immuneACCESS, and TCRdb retained only in-frame sequences with V and J called. Part of the clones is not carried over; for the studies checked, unresolved V genes explain less than half of this, and the remainder is unexplained. The sample data list around 150,000 clones, and 85% of these were observed just once. The top ten clones comprise over 3% of the sample. What was sequenced was peripheral blood. These receptors came from a human donor with acute or convalescent COVID-19. The donor label of this sample is uncertain.

The genes are TRBV7-3 and TRBJ2-1, with TRBD1 identical over 8 bases. The CDR3 has 16 amino acids. Germline V gene lookup returns CDR1 SGHTA and CDR2 FQGTGA. V was clipped by 3 bases and J by 6 bases; unmatched bases: 10. CDR3 region: CASSFQGQETGNEQFF. CDR3 nucleotide sequence: TGTGCCAGCAGCTTTCAGGGACAGGAGACTGGCAATGAGCAGTTCTTC.

With respect to this clone: One junction end disagrees with the germline gene, perhaps due to a read error. V usage is TRBV29-1 and J usage is TRBJ2-7, with D tentatively TRBD2 (6 bases). The CDR3 runs 14 residues. The germline CDR1 and CDR2 sequences are SQVTM and ANQGSEA. CDR3 amino acids: CSVEAGTASYEQYF. In nucleotides, the CDR3 is TGCAGCGTGGAAGCCGGGACTGCATCCTACGAGCAGTACTTC.

This clone came up once. The chain links TRBV29-1 to TRBJ1-1, with TRBD1 identical over 10 bases. With 2 bases clipped from V and 10 bases from J, the junction kept 10 bases outside the gene matches. There are 14 residues in the CDR3. The V gene's germline CDR1 is SQVTM and CDR2 ANQGSEA. The CDR3 sequence: CSVESRDRGWGAFF. The CDR3 DNA reads as TGCAGCGTTGAAAGTCGGGACAGGGGTTGGGGAGCTTTCTTT.

The rearrangement links TRBV10-3 to TRBJ2-2; TRBD2 matches at 10 bases. V lost 6 bases, J lost 6 bases, and 4 bases stayed unmatched. The CDR3 length is 14 residues. From germline, CDR1 is ENHRY and CDR2 SYGVKD. CDR3 bases: TGTGCCATCAGCGCGGGACTAGCGTCCGGGGAGCTGTTTTTT. Its translation: CAISAGLASGELFF.

This chain uses TRBV6-5 with TRBJ1-5; D not certain. Germline assignment: CDR1 MNHEY and CDR2 SVGAGI. The CDR3 extends over 14 amino acids. The CDR3 DNA follows: TGTGCGTCTTACCAGGCAGTTAGCAATCAGCCCCAGCATTTT. It yields the protein CASYQAVSNQPQHF.